The clone carrying this TCR beta chain was detected only once. This sample is drawn from a study of blood T cell repertoires in COVID-19. The overall study: Acute and convalescent COVID-19 specimens originated in the United States, Italy and Spain. PBMCs, B-cell-depleted T cells, or T cells were the source of the cDNA or gDNA that made up the material.

Authors' processing steps: It was from reference gene primer amplification that nucleated cell counts were estimated. Sequenced by immunoSEQ multiplex PCR; TCRdb stores in-frame clones only, minus some. V and J calls plus clone size are reproduced from that table; the DNA served to infer D and trimming. The sample carries roughly 250,000 clones, approximately 85% recorded once. The sample consisted of peripheral blood. This receptor was identified in a woman aged 25 to 39 with acute or convalescent COVID-19.

CDR3 nucleotide sequence: TGTGCCAGCAGTGCATCACCGGGACAAGTCACAGATACGCAGTATTTT. Its protein product is CASSASPGQVTDTQYF. This chain joins TRBV25-1 and TRBJ2-3, with D possibly being TRBD1 (6 bases). Germline V CDR1 and CDR2: MGHDK, SYGVNS. Trimming removed 4 bases at V and 2 bases at J, with 16 bases between. This CDR3 has 16 residues.